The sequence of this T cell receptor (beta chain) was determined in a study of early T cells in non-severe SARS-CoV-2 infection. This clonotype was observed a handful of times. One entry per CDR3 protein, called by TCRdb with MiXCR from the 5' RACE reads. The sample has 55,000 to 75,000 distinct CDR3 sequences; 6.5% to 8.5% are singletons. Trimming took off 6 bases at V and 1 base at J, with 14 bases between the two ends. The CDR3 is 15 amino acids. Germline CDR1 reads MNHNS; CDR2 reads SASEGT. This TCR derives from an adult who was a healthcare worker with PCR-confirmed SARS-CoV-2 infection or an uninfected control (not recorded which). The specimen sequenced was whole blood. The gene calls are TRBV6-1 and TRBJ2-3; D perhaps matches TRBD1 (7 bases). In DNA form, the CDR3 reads TGTGCCAGCAGCTATGTCAGGGGGGGCACAGATACGCAGTATTTT. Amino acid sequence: CASSYVRGGTDTQYF.